What follows are 10 T cell receptor beta chains derived from one specimen sequenced in a study of CD8+ T cells in alopecia areata. Following RNA extraction, reverse transcription yielded cDNA that acted as the sequencing template. Using immunoSEQ multiplex PCR, the repertoire was profiled, and TCRdb retains in-frame clones only, with some absent. Here the sample spans 93,000 or so clones, around 60% being singletons. The sequencing input was CD4+ T cells sorted from blood. These TCRs come from a human donor in good health.

This clone came up a few times. The chain has TRBV6-1 and TRBJ1-2, with TRBD1 as a possible D gene (6 bases). In germline, CDR1 is MNHNS, CDR2 SASEGT. The CDR3 covers 14 residues. The CDR3 sequence is CGPQSGGRDYGYTF. CDR3 DNA sequence: TGTGGCCCGCAGTCTGGGGGCCGAGACTATGGCTACACCTTC.

The chain has TRBV29-1 and TRBJ1-5; 7 bases are shared with TRBD1. The CDR3 covers 15 residues. Per germline, CDR1 SQVTM and CDR2 ANQGSEA. V shed 8 bases and J 15 bases; nucleotides not matched to a gene: 25. The CDR3 loop is CSPMGRDSEFPIRHF. The CDR3, as DNA: TGCAGCCCCATGGGCCGGGACAGTGAGTTTCCGATCCGGCATTTT.

The chain couples TRBV5-4 to TRBJ2-2; TRBD2 matches 8 bases. Germline V gives CDR1 SGHNT, CDR2 YYREEE (reference sequence). The CDR3 is 13 residues long. V trimming: 4 bases; J trimming: 4 bases; junction bases outside the gene matches: 0. CDR3: CASSRGGTGELFF. In DNA form, the CDR3 reads TGTGCCAGCAGCCGGGGGGGCACCGGGGAGCTGTTTTTT.

The rearrangement links TRBV2 to TRBJ1-1, with D perhaps matching TRBD1 (5 bases). The V gene lost 4 bases and the J gene lost 2 bases, with 8 bases spanning the gap. The CDR3 spans 13 residues. Per the germline V gene, CDR1 is SNHLY and CDR2 is FYNNEI. The CDR3 coding sequence is TGTGCCAGCAGTGGGGGGGTTAACACTGAAGCTTTCTTT. Protein sequence: CASSGGVNTEAFF.

The rearrangement links TRBV7-2 to TRBJ2-1; D call uncertain. The germline V and J ends were trimmed by 6 bases and 7 bases, with 22 bases remaining between them. Germline V lookup: CDR1 SGHTA, CDR2 FQGNSA. This CDR3 has 16 residues. The CDR3 DNA sequence: TGTGCCAGCAGGCTTACCCCGGCGGTCTCCGCGAATGAGCAGTTCTTC. Translation gives CASRLTPAVSANEQFF.

This chain links TRBV7-9 with TRBJ1-2; D unresolved. Trimming took off 1 base at V and 5 bases at J, with 11 bases between the two ends. The CDR3 runs 14 residues. The V gene's germline CDR1 is SEHNR and CDR2 FQNEAQ (reference sequence). CDR3 residues: CASSLVTEDYGYTF. The CDR3 coding sequence is TGTGCCAGCAGCTTAGTAACAGAAGATTATGGCTACACCTTC.

This clone was detected a few times. The chain recombines TRBV19 with TRBJ2-5; maybe TRBD2 (6 bases). This CDR3 region has 13 residues. Looked up from germline, CDR1 is LNHDA and CDR2 is SQIVND (reference sequence). V lost 4 bases to trimming and J lost 4 bases, with 10 bases between them. The CDR3 loop reads CASSSRGGETQYF. The CDR3, as DNA: TGTGCCAGTAGTAGTCGGGGAGGAGAGACCCAGTACTTC.

A single count supports this clone. V gene TRBV5-6 combines with J gene TRBJ2-3, with 7 nucleotides matching TRBD1. CDR1 is SGHDT and CDR2 is YYEEEE in the germline V gene. After removal of 5 bases from V and 0 bases from J, the junction contained 6 bases not matched to a gene. The CDR3 sequence is 15 residues long. The CDR3 is CASSIQGISTDTQYF. The CDR3, as DNA: TGTGCCAGCAGTATACAGGGGATCAGCACAGATACGCAGTATTTT.

A single count supports this clone. The rearrangement uses TRBV30 and TRBJ1-5, with D perhaps matching TRBD1 (5 bases). The CDR3 has 13 amino acids. The V gene lost 3 bases and the J gene lost 0 bases, with 6 bases spanning the gap. The germline gives CDR1 GTSNPN, CDR2 SVGIG (reference sequence). The CDR3 sequence: CAWRGDSNQPQHF. The CDR3 DNA is TGTGCCTGGAGAGGGGATAGCAATCAGCCCCAGCATTTT. The full variable domain, rest sourced from reference TRBV30 and TRBJ1-5, is SQTIHQWPATLVQPVGSPLSLECTVEGTSNPNLYWYRQAAGRGLQLLFYSVGIGQISSEVPQNLSASRPQDRQFILSSKKLLLSDSGFYLCAWRGDSNQPQHFGDGTRLSIL.

CDR3 residues: CASSQAIHTGLGSGANVLTF. The CDR3 DNA follows: TGCGCCAGCAGCCAAGCCATCCACACAGGGCTGGGATCTGGGGCCAACGTCCTGACTTTC. The chain links TRBV4-1 to TRBJ2-6, with a possible D match to TRBD1 (6 bases). The CDR3 has 20 amino acids. Germline lookup yields CDR1 MGHRA and CDR2 YSYEKL. V was clipped by 1 base and J by 1 base, with 20 bases between them.